This TCR beta chain was obtained from a study of cytomegalovirus exposure and HLA in healthy donors (dated by TCRdb to about 2017). Background on the whole study: According to an earlier analysis of 587 of the donors, about 179 million T cells yielded 117 million unique TCR beta sequences and more than 250 Gb of sequence data. Of the roughly 400 genotyped donors, about 80% fell in the genetic ancestry cluster associated with self-reported Caucasian donors. The number of donors typed differed by locus, with roughly 620-630 for A, B, C, DRB1 and DQB1, more than 500 for DQA1, over 600 for DPA1, and some 440 for DPB1. The study aimed to test whether signatures of past pathogen exposure could be identified by cataloging public T cell receptors. A later analysis re-examined previously published TCR beta repertoires from more than 600 donors and added high-resolution HLA genotyping to investigate patterns of TCR occurrence. Every discovery cohort repertoire had been produced on one sequencing platform. A later genetic analysis used genome-wide SNP genotypes for about 55% of the 666 donors, treating that subset as a discovery cohort. Among about 360 genotyped donors of the cohort, an average of approximately 240,000 unique TCR beta nucleotide sequences were sequenced per donor, roughly a sixth of them non-productive. Using immunosequencing, the study profiled T cell repertoires from 640 or so subjects and related those repertoires to cytomegalovirus serostatus. HLA typing covered class I and class II loci at four-digit resolution. Because of strong linkage in the cohort, roughly five DR-DQ haplotypes were treated as single units for association and clustering. In the later analysis, no new phenotypic data were used to find candidate immune exposures; instead, reliance was placed on TCR beta sequences and their occurrence across donors. An early release that covered about 600 HLA-typed donors contained approximately 290 gigabases of sequencing data and 85 million to 100 million unique TCR sequences. The study combined high-throughput TCR immunosequencing, statistical association of individual TCRs with disease status, and machine learning to predict cytomegalovirus infection status. Alongside the repertoire data, information on donor age, sex, ethnicity and CMV serostatus was compiled. An earlier analysis of around 580 of the donors used high-throughput TCR beta sequencing to judge whether each TCR beta V gene segment behaved as functional or pseudogenic. In addition to the first cohort of several hundred subjects, a separate validation cohort of about 120 different subjects was used. Study-wide findings and limitations: In an earlier analysis of over 550 of the donors, most TCR beta V segments were observed in productive rearrangements about 87% or about 30% of the time, broadly matching IMGT annotations. When HLA alleles, especially DR and DQ, strongly co-occurred, attributing TCR associations to individual alleles was difficult. The authors suggested that the approach could potentially be extended to other disease states and immunological phenotypes. Approximately 18 rarely observed V segments, including chromosome 9 orphons, were excluded from the earlier analysis of approximately 500 of the donors because counts were too low. A later genetic analysis associated a missense DCLRE1C variant with V-gene and J-gene trimming of TCR beta chains, and an independent cohort replicated the association. Some IMGT-functional V segments, including TRBV6-2 and TRBV6-3, could not be told apart with the 87-base-pair reads, so those segments were excluded. Several of the top co-occurrence clusters appeared to be linked to parvovirus B19, influenza, CMV and Epstein-Barr virus, according to a later analysis. In vitro tests confirmed that a few of the cytomegalovirus-associated TCR beta chains recognize cytomegalovirus antigens. According to a later analysis, most CMV-associated TCR beta chains appeared to be HLA-restricted, and the HLA associations seemed to be driven largely by CMV exposure. While some public TCRs were present in many individuals, most TCR sequences turned up only very rarely across donors. According to a later genetic analysis, donors in an Asian-associated ancestry cluster had fewer N-insertions in productive TCRs than the approximately 670-donor mean. Linkage disequilibrium might explain the correlated functional status among segregating V segments, but an unknown experimental factor could not be ruled out. A further reported finding was that TCR beta sequences accurately predicted the HLA-A and HLA-B alleles for most subjects in the first cohort. The classifier was reported to diagnose cytomegalovirus status with high specificity and sensitivity in both the original and validation cohorts. The presence/absence analyses assumed that sequencing depth was roughly uniform across donors, and that assumption may not be true. For the cohort, immune exposure information was limited to CMV serostatus. A total of 150 or so TCR beta chains were listed by the study as associated with cytomegalovirus. In this cohort, only TCR beta chains were sequenced, and detectable features were limited by the absence of alpha or paired-chain data. In a later analysis, TCR association rates were found to vary across HLA loci, with the most associated TCRs seen for DRB1 alleles and the fewest for HLA-C alleles. Because some donors lacked HLA typing at each locus, the association tests relied only on the typed subset. A cluster of highly shared sequence variants was judged likely to be a technical artifact of the sequencing pipeline. In a later analysis, HLA-associated TCR beta chains were found to be more clonally expanded and to have lower generation probabilities than equally common non-associated chains. Specific HLA alleles were associated with over 15,000 TCR beta sequences at a false discovery rate of 0.05 in a later analysis.

As concerns this clone: Its recognized antigen is unknown. Compared with germline, one end of the junction differs, possibly owing to a read error.

The CDR3 covers 17 residues, taking in both the cysteine and the phenylalanine. Left in the record is the CDR3 DNA by itself, 51 bases read in frame from the first base. Based on the germline V gene (reference sequence), the CDR1 and CDR2 sequences are SSHAT and FNYEAQ. The library was produced with the immunoSEQ multiplex PCR assay. A mixture of 60 forward primers for TCR Vbeta segments and 13 reverse primers for TCR Jbeta segments was used in the multiplex PCR. A multiplex PCR assay on genomic DNA amplified the CDR3 region of rearranged TCR beta genes. The amplified TCR beta libraries were sequenced on the Illumina HiSeq System as 87-base-pair reads. As for how the authors treated the data: A later analysis counted about 76 million unique TCR beta chains across the 600 to 850 repertoires, and 9 million to 14 million of these chains were shared by at least two donors. To remove PCR and sequencing errors, raw reads were error-corrected and collapsed into unique sequences using a nearest-neighbor algorithm that merged closely related sequences. Alignment of CDR3 sequences to IMGT reference sequences was used to assign V, D and J gene segments. Each retained sequence needed at least a six-nucleotide match to both a V gene segment and a J gene segment. Rearrangements were classified as productive when the CDR3 lacked stop codons and remained in frame with V and J, and all other rearrangements were classified as non-productive. Following IMGT convention, CDR3 was defined as the stretch from the second conserved V-encoded cysteine to the conserved J-encoded phenylalanine. In an earlier analysis of some 550 of the donors, sequences lacking an unambiguous match to a single V gene segment were excluded. An earlier analysis of some 610 of the donors called V segments functional above 56.7% productive rearrangements and segregating when the between-donor standard deviation exceeded 5%. A statistical classification framework was built to diagnose cytomegalovirus status from the catalog of TCR beta chain sequences. In a later analysis, V and J genes were assigned by comparing TCR nucleotide sequences against IMGT/GENE-DB human TR gene sequences. Using the TCRdist pipeline, a later analysis assigned CDR3 sequences along with most-parsimonious VDJ recombination scenarios. In a later analysis, each TCR beta chain was defined by its CDR3 amino acid sequence together with its V-gene family, and reads without a unique V-gene family were excluded. To address suspected cross-contamination and a sequencing artifact, a later analysis removed around 600 highly shared, low-generation-probability nucleotide sequences. For each public chain, a later analysis derived a clonal expansion index from normalized ranks of inferred template counts within each repertoire. Generation probabilities in a later analysis came from a VDJ recombination model fitted to out-of-frame rearrangements, and those results were checked against IGoR. In a later analysis, hypergeometric tests were used to score TCR-TCR, TCR-HLA and TCR-CMV co-occurrence, with a repertoire-size bias correction applied to TCR pairs. False discovery rates were estimated in a later analysis by permuting HLA or CMV assignments 20 times. In a later analysis, co-occurring TCRs were grouped using DBSCAN, with TCRdist sequence similarity added in when clustering inside HLA-allele-positive subsets. Co-occurrence clustering excluded repertoires with fewer than 30,000 or more than 120,000 public chains, plus five with anomalous nucleotide sharing. The table was pulled from immuneACCESS by TCRdb, which kept in-frame rearrangements only. Such tables lose some clones; where checked, under half of the loss comes from unresolved V genes, and the rest has no known cause. The V and J calls and clone size are taken from that table; D and trimming were inferred from the DNA. This sample has about 110,000 clones in its table, and roughly 80% of those were observed once. The ten most abundant clones make up about 6.9% of the sample.

The cohort was made up of about 610 healthy bone marrow donors. At the time of sampling, all cohort members were nominally healthy, though unrecorded immune exposures were likely present. The donor was CMV seropositive and was included in the group of 250 to 300 seropositive cohort members. A peripheral blood sample was collected from each donor, and TCR beta sequencing was performed on peripheral blood mononuclear cells. The Qiagen DNeasy Blood Extraction Kit was used to extract genomic DNA from the blood cell samples. The sequence was collected from a man aged 25-45 years in good health and CMV-seropositive. The V and J segments used are TRBV7-7 and TRBJ2-5, with 15 bases matching TRBD2. The source material was PBMCs. The DNA reads TGTGCTAGCAGCCCCCGGACTAGCGGGGGGGCCTTGGAGACCCAGTACTTC. This sequence encodes CASSPRTSGGALETQYF.